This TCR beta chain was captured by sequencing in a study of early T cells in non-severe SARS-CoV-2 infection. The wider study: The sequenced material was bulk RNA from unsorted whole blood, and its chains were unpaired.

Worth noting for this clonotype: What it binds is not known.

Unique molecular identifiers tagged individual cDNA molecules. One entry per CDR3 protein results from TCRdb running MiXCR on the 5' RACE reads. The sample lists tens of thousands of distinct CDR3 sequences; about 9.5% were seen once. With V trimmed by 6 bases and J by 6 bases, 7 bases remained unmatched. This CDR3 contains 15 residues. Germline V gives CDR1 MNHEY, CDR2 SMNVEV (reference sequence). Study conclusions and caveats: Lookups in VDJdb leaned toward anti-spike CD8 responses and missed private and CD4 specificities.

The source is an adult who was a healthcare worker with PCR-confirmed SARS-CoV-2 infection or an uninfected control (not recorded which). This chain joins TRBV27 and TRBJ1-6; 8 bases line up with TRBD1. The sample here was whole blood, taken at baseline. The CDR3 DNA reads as TGTGCCAGCAGACGCACAGGGGGGCGTAATTCACCCCTCCACTTT. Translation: CASRRTGGRNSPLHF.